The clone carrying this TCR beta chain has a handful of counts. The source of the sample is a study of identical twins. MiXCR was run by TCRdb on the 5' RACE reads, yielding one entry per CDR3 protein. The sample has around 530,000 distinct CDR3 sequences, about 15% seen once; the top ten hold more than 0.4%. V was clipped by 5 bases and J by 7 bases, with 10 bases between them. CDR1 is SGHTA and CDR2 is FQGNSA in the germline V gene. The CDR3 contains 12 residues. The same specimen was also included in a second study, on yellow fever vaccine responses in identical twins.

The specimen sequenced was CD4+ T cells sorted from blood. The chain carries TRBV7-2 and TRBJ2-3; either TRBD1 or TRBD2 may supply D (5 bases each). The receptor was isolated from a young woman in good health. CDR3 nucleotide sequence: TGTGCCAGCAGCGCTCTGGGACATACGCAGTATTTT. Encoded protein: CASSALGHTQYF.